These 9 T cell receptor beta chains were sequenced from one sample in a study of blood T cell repertoires in COVID-19 (TCRdb year 2020). Libraries were made using the immunoSEQ multiplex PCR assay. TCRdb re-hosts the immuneACCESS table, in-frame sequences only. Its copies lack some clones; in the studies checked, an unresolved V gene accounts for under half of them, and the cause for the rest is not known. The sample table lists 110,000 to 150,000 clones, about 80% of them with a count of one. 1.5% to 2% of the sample is held by the ten biggest clonotypes. The sample consisted of PBMCs or T cells enriched from blood (not recorded which). Receptors originate from a woman aged 18 to 35 who had been exposed to COVID-19.

This chain uses TRBV29-1 with TRBJ2-3; D is perhaps TRBD2 (7 bases). Germline V gene data show CDR1 as SQVTM and CDR2 as ANQGSEA. CDR3 size: 14 residues. Trimming stripped 4 bases from V and 1 base from J, with 12 bases between. The CDR3 region is CSVGGGQGTDTQYF. The CDR3 region has the DNA TGCAGCGTTGGGGGGGGGCAAGGCACAGATACGCAGTATTTT.

This clone has a single count. The same CDR3 can be traced to other DNA sequences in this sample. The chain recombines TRBV19 with TRBJ2-1, with D unclear. Germline CDR1 is LNHDA and CDR2 is SQIVND (reference sequence). Trimming pared 4 bases from V and 2 bases from J, leaving 9 bases between. The CDR3 sequence is 14 residues long. This chain's CDR3 is CASSSGRAYNEQFF. The CDR3 DNA follows: TGTGCCAGTAGTAGCGGTCGGGCCTACAATGAGCAGTTCTTC.

This clone was counted only a few times. V usage is TRBV30 and J usage is TRBJ2-7; D possibly corresponds to TRBD2 (6 bases). Looked up from germline, CDR1 is GTSNPN and CDR2 is SVGIG (reference sequence). Trimming left V 5 bases short and J 4 bases short, with 12 bases between. The CDR3 is 12 residues long. CDR3 sequence (DNA): TGTGCCTGGGGGACTTCGGCATACGAGCAGTACTTC. Translation gives CAWGTSAYEQYF. The whole variable domain, remainder taken from reference TRBV30 and TRBJ2-7, is SQTIHQWPATLVQPVGSPLSLECTVEGTSNPNLYWYRQAAGRGLQLLFYSVGIGQISSEVPQNLSASRPQDRQFILSSKKLLLSDSGFYLCAWGTSAYEQYFGPGTRLTVT.

The rearrangement links TRBV28 to TRBJ1-5; 8 bases align to TRBD1. Germline V lookup: CDR1 MDHEN, CDR2 SYDVKM. Germline trimming cut 5 bases from V and 3 bases from J; bases unmatched to any gene: 9. The CDR3 contains 16 residues. This CDR3 is CASSPGDRRVNQPQHF. Written as DNA, the CDR3 is TGTGCCAGCAGTCCTGGGGACAGGCGGGTCAATCAGCCCCAGCATTTT.

The genes are TRBV28 and TRBJ2-7; 7 nucleotides match TRBD1. With 8 bases clipped from V and 0 bases from J, the junction kept 10 bases outside the gene matches. The CDR3 contains 15 residues. CDR1 and CDR2 from the germline V gene are MDHEN and SYDVKM. The CDR3 region is CASGTSGQPSYEQYF. CDR3 bases: TGTGCCAGCGGAACGTCGGGACAGCCCTCCTACGAGCAGTACTTC. Drawing the rest from reference TRBV28 and TRBJ2-7, the complete variable domain is DVKVTQSSRYLVKRTGEKVFLECVQDMDHENMFWYRQDPGLGLRLIYFSYDVKMKEKGDIPEGYSVSREKKERFSLILESASTNQTSMYLCASGTSGQPSYEQYFGPGTRLTVT.

This rearrangement joins TRBV5-1 to TRBJ1-2, with TRBD1 as a possible D gene (5 bases). Germline-derived CDR1 and CDR2 are SGHRS and YFSETQ. The CDR3 consists of 15 residues. Trimming removed 0 bases from V and 1 base from J, with 10 bases in between. CDR3 region: CASSLEGRGNYGYTF. The CDR3 DNA follows: TGCGCCAGCAGCTTGGAGGGGCGCGGTAACTATGGCTACACCTTC. Using reference TRBV5-1 and TRBJ1-2 for the parts outside the CDR3, the full variable domain is KAGVTQTPRYLIKTRGQQVTLSCSPISGHRSVSWYQQTPGQGLQFLFEYFSETQRNKGNFPGRFSGRQFSNSRSEMNVSTLELGDSALYLCASSLEGRGNYGYTFGSGTRLTVV.

This sequence joins TRBV27 and TRBJ2-1, with TRBD2 matching over 9 bases. Germline V gives CDR1 MNHEY, CDR2 SMNVEV (reference sequence). The CDR3 spans 16 residues. V was clipped by 5 bases and J by 4 bases; unmatched bases: 9. The CDR3 protein is CASSPSLAGRYNEQFF. The CDR3, as DNA: TGTGCCAGCAGTCCGTCTCTAGCGGGGAGGTACAATGAGCAGTTCTTC.

This chain links TRBV5-1 with TRBJ2-5; TRBD1 matches at 9 bases. The germline CDR1 and CDR2 sequences are SGHRS and YFSETQ. V lost 4 bases, J lost 2 bases, and 6 bases stayed unmatched. This CDR3 has 15 residues. Here the CDR3 DNA reads TGCGCCAGCAGCAACCAGGACAGGGGACAAGAGACCCAGTACTTC. Protein product: CASSNQDRGQETQYF. Filled out from reference TRBV5-1 and TRBJ2-5, the complete variable domain reads KAGVTQTPRYLIKTRGQQVTLSCSPISGHRSVSWYQQTPGQGLQFLFEYFSETQRNKGNFPGRFSGRQFSNSRSEMNVSTLELGDSALYLCASSNQDRGQETQYFGPGTRLLVL.

The chain joins TRBV5-8 to TRBJ1-1; D gene unclear. Germline CDR1 and CDR2: SGHTS and YDEGEE. V lost 5 bases and J lost 10, with 12 bases in between. This CDR3 is built from 11 residues. CDR3 sequence: CASRGQGGAFF. CDR3 bases: TGTGCCAGCAGGGGCCAAGGTGGAGCTTTCTTT.